The T cell receptor beta chain under discussion was sequenced for a study of CD8 T cells in ankylosing spondylitis. Worth noting for this clonotype: The antigen remains unidentified.

General study results and limits: There was a TCR beta motif, made of roughly eight highly homologous variants, that appeared characteristic of ankylosing spondylitis blood.

TCRdb reanalysed the 5' RACE reads using MiXCR and keeps one entry per CDR3 protein. The sample yields approximately 540,000 distinct CDR3 sequences, roughly 13% seen once. The CDR3 length is 13 residues. V lost 6 bases and J lost 2, with 11 bases in between. Germline CDR1 reads MNHEY; CDR2 reads SMNVEV (reference sequence). The chain combines TRBV27 with TRBJ2-7; D is unresolved. Sequencing was performed on blood, either unsorted or a sorted T cell fraction (not recorded which). This clonotype was sampled from a male donor with ankylosing spondylitis. The CDR3 region is CASRRRWAYEQYF. The DNA of the CDR3 is TGTGCCAGCAGAAGACGCTGGGCCTACGAGCAGTACTTC.